This is a list of T cell receptor beta chains from one sample in a study of blood T cell repertoires in COVID-19. The method was immunoSEQ multiplex PCR; TCRdb's version includes in-frame clones alone and lacks a portion of them. The sample contains some 200,000 clones, over 75% of which appear only once. The sequenced sample was PBMCs or T cells enriched from blood (not recorded which). These receptors were obtained from a man aged 30-40 years in a cohort exposed to, infected with or recovered from COVID-19 (not recorded which). CDR3s include the opening cysteine and the closing phenylalanine or tryptophan. The D gene is left open where the match is weak. A row's size may be missing; if present it is once, few, many or a size class.

TRBJ1-3	NA	TRBV5-1	TRBD1	15	CASSPGTVGGNTIYF	TGCGCCAGCAGCCCAGGGACAGTTGGTGGAAACACCATATATTTT
TRBJ2-3	NA	TRBV7-2	NA	17	CASSPPFKRADPDTQYF	TGTGCCAGCAGCCCCCCCTTTAAGAGGGCCGACCCAGATACGCAGTATTTT
TRBJ2-7	NA	TRBV12-3/TRBV12-4	NA	11	CASSLASEQYF	TGTGCCAGCAGTTTAGCGAGCGAGCAGTACTTC
TRBJ1-1	NA	TRBV11-3	NA	14	CASSLRGASTEAFF	TGTGCCAGCAGCTTACGGGGGGCCTCCACTGAAGCTTTCTTT
TRBJ1-2	once	TRBV7-9	TRBD1	14	CASSPYRGDYGYTF	TGTGCCAGCAGCCCATACAGGGGGGACTATGGCTACACCTTC
TRBJ2-3	NA	TRBV5-4	TRBD2	18	CASSLMAGASGVGDTQYF	TGTGCCAGCAGCTTGATGGCCGGGGCTAGCGGAGTTGGAGATACGCAGTATTTT
TRBJ1-2	few	TRBV28	NA	12	CASSLTVRGYTF	TGTGCCAGCAGTTTAACGGTTCGGGGCTACACCTTC
TRBJ2-5	NA	TRBV6-5	TRBD2	14	CASSYQAGVETQYF	TGTGCCAGCAGTTATCAGGCGGGGGTAGAGACCCAGTACTTC
TRBJ2-1	NA	TRBV28	NA	12	CASGRGYNEQFF	TGTGCCAGCGGGCGGGGATACAATGAGCAGTTCTTC
TRBJ1-1	NA	TRBV27	NA	15	CASSPRQAWNTEAFF	TGTGCCAGCAGTCCTAGACAGGCTTGGAACACTGAAGCTTTCTTT
TRBJ2-1	NA	TRBV6-5	TRBD2	16	CASSYRTSGSHNEQFF	TGTGCCAGCAGTTACAGGACTAGCGGGAGCCACAATGAGCAGTTCTTC
TRBJ1-5	NA	TRBV7-2	NA	16	CASSLVGTEKNQPQHF	TGTGCCAGCAGCTTAGTAGGTACGGAGAAGAATCAGCCCCAGCATTTT
TRBJ2-3	NA	TRBV5-4	NA	13	CASSVQGVDTQYF	TGTGCCAGCAGCGTACAGGGAGTAGATACGCAGTATTTT
TRBJ1-2	NA	TRBV9	TRBD1	16	CASSAETGGRNYGYTF	TGTGCCAGCAGCGCAGAGACAGGGGGTAGAAACTATGGCTACACCTTC
TRBJ2-7	NA	TRBV12-5	TRBD2	17	CASGRTSGRISTYEQYF	TGTGCTAGTGGTCGGACTAGCGGGAGAATAAGCACCTACGAGCAGTACTTC
TRBJ2-7	NA	TRBV7-9	NA	13	CASSFGGSYEQYF	TGTGCCAGCAGCTTCGGCGGTTCCTACGAGCAGTACTTC
TRBJ1-2	NA	TRBV21-1	NA	15	CASSVRDRGQYGYTF	TGTGCCAGCAGCGTCCGGGACAGGGGGCAGTATGGCTACACCTTC
TRBJ2-2	NA	TRBV19	TRBD2	18	CASSMRGLAGGTTGELFF	TGTGCCAGTAGTATGAGGGGACTAGCGGGAGGAACCACCGGGGAGCTGTTTTTT
TRBJ2-3	NA	TRBV11-2	TRBD2	17	CASRNRGGGLGADTQYF	TGTGCCAGCAGAAACCGAGGCGGGGGTCTCGGGGCAGATACGCAGTATTTT
TRBJ2-7	NA	TRBV19	TRBD2	16	CASSTPVAGGGYEQYF	TGTGCCAGTAGTACCCCCGTAGCGGGAGGTGGTTACGAGCAGTACTTC
TRBJ2-1	NA	TRBV5-1	TRBD1	14	CASSLPTGYNEQFF	TGCGCCAGCAGCCTACCGACAGGGTACAATGAGCAGTTCTTC
TRBJ2-2	NA	TRBV6-4	TRBD2	15	CASSAASGVTGELFF	TGTGCCAGCAGTGCGGCTAGCGGGGTCACCGGGGAGCTGTTTTTT
TRBJ2-5	NA	TRBV24-1	TRBD2	15	CATSDLSSGQETQYF	TGTGCCACCAGTGACCTGTCTAGCGGCCAAGAGACCCAGTACTTC
TRBJ2-3	NA	TRBV7-6	NA	15	CASSLNTGSTDTQYF	TGTGCCAGCAGCTTAAATACTGGTAGCACAGATACGCAGTATTTT
TRBJ1-2	NA	TRBV15	NA	13	CATSRDHADGYTF	TGTGCCACCAGCAGAGATCACGCGGATGGCTACACCTTC
TRBJ2-3	NA	TRBV7-9	TRBD2	15	CASSFSGRGTDTQYF	TGTGCCAGCAGCTTTAGCGGGAGGGGCACAGATACGCAGTATTTT
TRBJ1-6	NA	TRBV9	NA	15	CASSVGDSWNSPLHF	TGTGCCAGCAGCGTAGGTGACAGCTGGAATTCACCCCTCCACTTT
TRBJ2-7	NA	TRBV29-1	TRBD1	13	CSVEEGQGYEQYF	TGCAGCGTTGAAGAGGGACAGGGCTACGAGCAGTACTTC
TRBJ1-2	NA	TRBV12-3/TRBV12-4	NA	12	CASSFGSDGYTF	TGTGCCAGCAGTTTTGGGAGTGATGGCTACACCTTC
TRBJ2-1	NA	TRBV16	NA	12	CASSQTNNEQFF	TGTGCCAGCAGCCAAACTAACAATGAGCAGTTCTTC
TRBJ1-2	once	TRBV19	NA	14	CASTPMVGGYGYTF	TGTGCCAGTACCCCCATGGTGGGGGGCTATGGCTACACCTTC
TRBJ2-4	NA	TRBV5-8	TRBD1	16	CASSLVTTGTGNIQYF	TGTGCCAGCAGCTTGGTAACAACCGGGACAGGGAACATTCAGTACTTC